This TCR beta chain derives from a study of blood T cell repertoires in COVID-19. Study-level background: COVID-19 samples collected from the United States, Italy and Spain covered acute and convalescent phases. PBMCs, B-cell-depleted T cells, or T cells were the source of the cDNA or gDNA that made up the material.

The CDR3 spans 13 residues. V was clipped by 4 bases and J by 10 bases, with 14 bases between them. The germline CDR1 and CDR2 sequences are MNHEY and SVGAGI. Study processing details: Amplifying reference gene primers gave estimates of nucleated cell counts. The method was immunoSEQ multiplex PCR; TCRdb's version includes in-frame clones alone and lacks a portion of them. V, J and clone size are those of that table, while D and trimming were read from the DNA. The sample lists some 170,000 clones, about 74% occurring once. The receptor comes from a man aged 55 to 70 with acute or convalescent COVID-19. Sequenced material: peripheral blood. This chain links TRBV6-5 with TRBJ2-1; D is perhaps TRBD1 (8 bases). The chain's CDR3 is CASSSYRGGEQFF. Here the CDR3 DNA reads TGTGCCAGCAGTTCGTACAGGGGGGGCGAGCAGTTCTTC.